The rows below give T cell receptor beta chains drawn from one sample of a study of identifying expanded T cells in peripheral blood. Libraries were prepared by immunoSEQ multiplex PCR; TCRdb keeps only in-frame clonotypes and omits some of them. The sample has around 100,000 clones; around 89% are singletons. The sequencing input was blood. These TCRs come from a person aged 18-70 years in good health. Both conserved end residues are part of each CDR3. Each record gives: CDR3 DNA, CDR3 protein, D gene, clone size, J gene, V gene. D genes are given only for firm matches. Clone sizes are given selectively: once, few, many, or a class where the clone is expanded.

cdr3_nt: TGTGCCAGCTCACCTGAAAGCGACGAGCAGTACTTC
cdr3_aa: CASSPESDEQYF
d_call: .
clone_size: .
j_call: TRBJ2-7
v_call: TRBV18

cdr3_nt: TGTGCCAGCAGCCCCGGGACTGGGAGCTCCTACAATGAGCAGTTCTTC
cdr3_aa: CASSPGTGSSYNEQFF
d_call: .
clone_size: .
j_call: TRBJ2-1
v_call: TRBV4-2

cdr3_nt: TGCAGCGTTGATGGTTACTATGGCTACACCTTC
cdr3_aa: CSVDGYYGYTF
d_call: .
clone_size: .
j_call: TRBJ1-2
v_call: TRBV29-1

cdr3_nt: TGTGCCAGTAGTATAGAAGACAGGACGAATCAGCCCCAGCATTTT
cdr3_aa: CASSIEDRTNQPQHF
d_call: .
clone_size: .
j_call: TRBJ1-5
v_call: TRBV19

cdr3_nt: TGTGCCAGCAGCCAAGAACGACAGGGAGGAACCACTGAAGCTTTCTTT
cdr3_aa: CASSQERQGGTTEAFF
d_call: TRBD1
clone_size: once
j_call: TRBJ1-1
v_call: TRBV4-2

cdr3_nt: TGTGCCAGCAGCTCAAGACAGGGGTTGAACACTGAAGCTTTCTTT
cdr3_aa: CASSSRQGLNTEAFF
d_call: TRBD1
clone_size: .
j_call: TRBJ1-1
v_call: TRBV13

cdr3_nt: TGCGCCAGCAGACGATCCTTCACAGATACGCAGTATTTT
cdr3_aa: CASRRSFTDTQYF
d_call: .
clone_size: .
j_call: TRBJ2-3
v_call: TRBV5-1

cdr3_nt: TGTGCCAGCAGTGATAGGACCGGCACTGAAGCTTTCTTT
cdr3_aa: CASSDRTGTEAFF
d_call: .
clone_size: few
j_call: TRBJ1-1
v_call: TRBV6-1

cdr3_nt: TGTGCCAGCAGCTTGCCCCATGGCTCTGGAAACACCATATATTTT
cdr3_aa: CASSLPHGSGNTIYF
d_call: .
clone_size: .
j_call: TRBJ1-3
v_call: TRBV5-4

cdr3_nt: TGTGCCAGCAGCTTAGAAGGGACGAGGGGCTACACCTTC
cdr3_aa: CASSLEGTRGYTF
d_call: .
clone_size: .
j_call: TRBJ1-2
v_call: TRBV11-2

cdr3_nt: TGTGCCAGCAGCTTAATACTCCCAGGGCGCTCAAATCGGTACGAGCAGTACTTC
cdr3_aa: CASSLILPGRSNRYEQYF
d_call: .
clone_size: once
j_call: TRBJ2-7
v_call: TRBV7-3

cdr3_nt: TGTGCCAGCAGCCCCGCTAGCACAGATACGCAGTATTTT
cdr3_aa: CASSPASTDTQYF
d_call: .
clone_size: .
j_call: TRBJ2-3
v_call: TRBV7-3

cdr3_nt: TGTGCCAGCACCGACTGGGCCTCTGGTGGAAACACCATATATTTT
cdr3_aa: CASTDWASGGNTIYF
d_call: .
clone_size: .
j_call: TRBJ1-3
v_call: TRBV14

cdr3_nt: TGTGCCAGCAGCTTTGGGGGACAAGGGCTTAATGGCTACACCTTC
cdr3_aa: CASSFGGQGLNGYTF
d_call: .
clone_size: .
j_call: TRBJ1-2
v_call: TRBV5-4

cdr3_nt: TGTGCCAGCAGTGAATATTACAATGAGCAGTTCTTC
cdr3_aa: CASSEYYNEQFF
d_call: .
clone_size: .
j_call: TRBJ2-1
v_call: TRBV2

cdr3_nt: TGTGCCAGCAGCTTAGATCTGGGTAGCGGGGGAGAGACCCAGTACTTC
cdr3_aa: CASSLDLGSGGETQYF
d_call: TRBD2
clone_size: .
j_call: TRBJ2-5
v_call: TRBV7-2

cdr3_nt: TGCGCCAGCAGCCAAGCGGGAGATACGCAGTATTTT
cdr3_aa: CASSQAGDTQYF
d_call: .
clone_size: .
j_call: TRBJ2-3
v_call: TRBV4-1

cdr3_nt: TGTGCCAGCAGTGAAGGGGGGCTGAAGATTGAAGCTTTCTTT
cdr3_aa: CASSEGGLKIEAFF
d_call: .
clone_size: few
j_call: TRBJ1-1
v_call: TRBV2

cdr3_nt: TGCGCCAGCAGCCAAAACAGGGATCCCTACGAGCAGTACTTC
cdr3_aa: CASSQNRDPYEQYF
d_call: .
clone_size: .
j_call: TRBJ2-7
v_call: TRBV4-1

cdr3_nt: TGCGCCAGCAGCTTGTCCCCTAGCGGCCACTACGAGCAGTACTTC
cdr3_aa: CASSLSPSGHYEQYF
d_call: TRBD2
clone_size: .
j_call: TRBJ2-7
v_call: TRBV5-1

cdr3_nt: TGTGCCAGCAGCTTCTACAGGGCTAGCACAGATACGCAGTATTTT
cdr3_aa: CASSFYRASTDTQYF
d_call: .
clone_size: .
j_call: TRBJ2-3
v_call: TRBV5-6

cdr3_nt: TGTGCCTGGAGCCCGGGACAGGGGGACGAGCAGTACTTC
cdr3_aa: CAWSPGQGDEQYF
d_call: TRBD1
clone_size: .
j_call: TRBJ2-7
v_call: TRBV30

cdr3_nt: TGTGCCAGCAGTACGCCCACTGAAGCTTTCTTT
cdr3_aa: CASSTPTEAFF
d_call: .
clone_size: .
j_call: TRBJ1-1
v_call: TRBV28

cdr3_nt: TGTGCCAGCAGCTTAAGGGACAGGGACATTCAAGGGCAGTTCTTC
cdr3_aa: CASSLRDRDIQGQFF
d_call: TRBD1
clone_size: few
j_call: TRBJ2-1
v_call: TRBV7-9

cdr3_nt: TGCGCCAGCAGCGAGACAGGGGTGGCAAATGAGCAGTTCTTC
cdr3_aa: CASSETGVANEQFF
d_call: TRBD1
clone_size: .
j_call: TRBJ2-1
v_call: TRBV5-1

cdr3_nt: TGCAGCGCCGGGGTGGCTAACACTGAAGCTTTCTTT
cdr3_aa: CSAGVANTEAFF
d_call: .
clone_size: .
j_call: TRBJ1-1
v_call: TRBV29-1

cdr3_nt: TGTGCCAGCAGCCCCGACCTGAGGGCGCACGATGAGCAGTTCTTC
cdr3_aa: CASSPDLRAHDEQFF
d_call: .
clone_size: .
j_call: TRBJ2-1
v_call: TRBV9

cdr3_nt: TGTGCCAGTACCTCAACGACAGGGGAAGATTATGAAAAACTGTTTTTT
cdr3_aa: CASTSTTGEDYEKLFF
d_call: TRBD1
clone_size: once
j_call: TRBJ1-4
v_call: TRBV19

cdr3_nt: TGCGCCAGCAGCGCAGGCTATGGCTACACCTTC
cdr3_aa: CASSAGYGYTF
d_call: .
clone_size: few
j_call: TRBJ1-2
v_call: TRBV5-1

cdr3_nt: TGTGCCAGCAGCTTGATACCGGGACAGGGGCACTACGAGCAGTACTTC
cdr3_aa: CASSLIPGQGHYEQYF
d_call: TRBD1
clone_size: .
j_call: TRBJ2-7
v_call: TRBV11-2

cdr3_nt: TGTGCCAGCAGCTCCTCCGGGACTAGCTCCTACGAGCAGTACTTC
cdr3_aa: CASSSSGTSSYEQYF
d_call: TRBD2
clone_size: .
j_call: TRBJ2-7
v_call: TRBV28

cdr3_nt: TGTGCCAGTCTTGTATATCGGGAAGGGGATGTCAGCAATCAGCCCCAGCATTTT
cdr3_aa: CASLVYREGDVSNQPQHF
d_call: .
clone_size: .
j_call: TRBJ1-5
v_call: TRBV27

cdr3_nt: TGCGCCAGCAGCTACAACAGGGGGGTCAATCAGCCCCAGCATTTT
cdr3_aa: CASSYNRGVNQPQHF
d_call: TRBD1
clone_size: once
j_call: TRBJ1-5
v_call: TRBV4-3

cdr3_nt: TGTGCCAGCAGTGGAGAATTGGGGGGGGAGGAGACCCAGTACTTC
cdr3_aa: CASSGELGGEETQYF
d_call: TRBD2
clone_size: .
j_call: TRBJ2-5
v_call: TRBV6-1

cdr3_nt: TGTGCCAGCAACCTGGCCGGGGCAGGGGCTGGAAACACCATATATTTT
cdr3_aa: CASNLAGAGAGNTIYF
d_call: .
clone_size: .
j_call: TRBJ1-3
v_call: TRBV5-5

cdr3_nt: TGTGCCAGCAGCGCAACGACGGGAGGGGATACGCAGTATTTT
cdr3_aa: CASSATTGGDTQYF
d_call: TRBD2
clone_size: few
j_call: TRBJ2-3
v_call: TRBV2

cdr3_nt: TGCGCCAGTAATCGAGGTAGCGCCAACAATGAGCAGTTCTTC
cdr3_aa: CASNRGSANNEQFF
d_call: .
clone_size: once
j_call: TRBJ2-1
v_call: TRBV5-1

cdr3_nt: TGTGCCACCCTGACGGGACTTAATGAAAAACTGTTTTTT
cdr3_aa: CATLTGLNEKLFF
d_call: .
clone_size: .
j_call: TRBJ1-4
v_call: TRBV28

cdr3_nt: TGCGCCAGCAGCCAAGATCCCGGGGTGGGCACTGAAGCTTTCTTT
cdr3_aa: CASSQDPGVGTEAFF
d_call: .
clone_size: .
j_call: TRBJ1-1
v_call: TRBV4-3

cdr3_nt: TGTGCCAGCAGTGTCCTCCCGGGGCAAAGGACTGAAGCTTTCTTT
cdr3_aa: CASSVLPGQRTEAFF
d_call: .
clone_size: .
j_call: TRBJ1-1
v_call: TRBV6-4

cdr3_nt: TGTGCCAGCGCCCTTATTGATGAGCAGTTCTTC
cdr3_aa: CASALIDEQFF
d_call: .
clone_size: .
j_call: TRBJ2-1
v_call: TRBV2

cdr3_nt: TGTGCCAGCAGCGTAGGCGCTAGCGGGAGGGCCGGGTGGAATGAGCAGTTCTTC
cdr3_aa: CASSVGASGRAGWNEQFF
d_call: TRBD2
clone_size: .
j_call: TRBJ2-1
v_call: TRBV9

cdr3_nt: TGTGCCAGCAGCTTCAGGGGGGACAGCTCCTACAATGAGCAGTTCTTC
cdr3_aa: CASSFRGDSSYNEQFF
d_call: .
clone_size: .
j_call: TRBJ2-1
v_call: TRBV9

cdr3_nt: TGTGCCAGCAAACCGGATTCGGGGACCACCGGGGAGCTGTTTTTT
cdr3_aa: CASKPDSGTTGELFF
d_call: .
clone_size: .
j_call: TRBJ2-2
v_call: TRBV2

cdr3_nt: TGTGCCAGTAGTGGGTTAGGGGATTCCTACAATGAGCAGTTCTTC
cdr3_aa: CASSGLGDSYNEQFF
d_call: .
clone_size: .
j_call: TRBJ2-1
v_call: TRBV19

cdr3_nt: TGTGCCAGCAGCTTGAATACAGACTACGAGCAGTACTTC
cdr3_aa: CASSLNTDYEQYF
d_call: .
clone_size: .
j_call: TRBJ2-7
v_call: TRBV5-4

cdr3_nt: TGTGCCAGCTCACCCGGCAGGGAGGGGGATACGCAGTATTTT
cdr3_aa: CASSPGREGDTQYF
d_call: TRBD2
clone_size: .
j_call: TRBJ2-3
v_call: TRBV18

cdr3_nt: TGCGCCAGCATGAAGGGAGGGAACACTGAAGCTTTCTTT
cdr3_aa: CASMKGGNTEAFF
d_call: .
clone_size: .
j_call: TRBJ1-1
v_call: TRBV4-1

cdr3_nt: TGCAGCGTTGAAGGTTCACGGGATACGCAGTATTTT
cdr3_aa: CSVEGSRDTQYF
d_call: .
clone_size: .
j_call: TRBJ2-3
v_call: TRBV29-1

cdr3_nt: TGTGCCAGCAGCCTCGCGCAGGGACTTTCGTACAATGAGCAGTTCTTC
cdr3_aa: CASSLAQGLSYNEQFF
d_call: .
clone_size: .
j_call: TRBJ2-1
v_call: TRBV7-8

cdr3_nt: TGTGCCAGCAGCGTAGCTCCTGGGCCTCCCGATTCTACCTACGAGCAGTACTTC
cdr3_aa: CASSVAPGPPDSTYEQYF
d_call: .
clone_size: .
j_call: TRBJ2-7
v_call: TRBV9

cdr3_nt: TGTGCTAGTGGTGAAGAGACCCAGTACTTC
cdr3_aa: CASGEETQYF
d_call: .
clone_size: .
j_call: TRBJ2-5
v_call: TRBV12-5

cdr3_nt: TGTGCCAGCAGCGTGCAGGGTCTTCCCTACGAGCAGTACTTC
cdr3_aa: CASSVQGLPYEQYF
d_call: .
clone_size: .
j_call: TRBJ2-7
v_call: TRBV9

cdr3_nt: TGTGCCAGCAGTCCTATCGGTGTGGACTATGGCTACACCTTC
cdr3_aa: CASSPIGVDYGYTF
d_call: .
clone_size: .
j_call: TRBJ1-2
v_call: TRBV28

cdr3_nt: TGTGCCAGCAGCGTATTCCAGGACTCTGGAAACACCATATATTTT
cdr3_aa: CASSVFQDSGNTIYF
d_call: .
clone_size: .
j_call: TRBJ1-3
v_call: TRBV9

cdr3_nt: TGTGCCAGCAGCCAAGATATTGCCCAGGGAGGTGAGCAGTTCTTC
cdr3_aa: CASSQDIAQGGEQFF
d_call: .
clone_size: once
j_call: TRBJ2-1
v_call: TRBV14

cdr3_nt: TGCGCCAGCAGTGAGTCCGGGGGACAGGGAGGAAACATTCAGTACTTC
cdr3_aa: CASSESGGQGGNIQYF
d_call: TRBD1
clone_size: .
j_call: TRBJ2-4
v_call: TRBV10-1

cdr3_nt: TGTGCCAGCAGTGCCGACAGGGCCTTCGAGCAGTACTTC
cdr3_aa: CASSADRAFEQYF
d_call: TRBD1
clone_size: .
j_call: TRBJ2-7
v_call: TRBV2